Following are 7 T cell receptor beta chains from one sample sequenced in a study of T-cell memory formation after mild COVID-19. TCRdb re-called the 5' RACE reads with MiXCR, one entry per CDR3 protein. The table has 450,000 or so distinct CDR3 sequences, 15% to 20% seen once. Sequenced input: PBMCs or a T cell subset sorted from them (not recorded which). The receptors stem from an adult woman who had mild COVID-19 (a few samples of this study predate the infection). Cell type and time point are not known.

The V call is TRBV5-1, the J call TRBJ2-3; D not certain. Trimming stripped 1 base from V and 0 bases from J, with 12 bases between. Germline V lookup: CDR1 SGHRS, CDR2 YFSETQ. The CDR3 runs to 16 residues. DNA of the CDR3: TGCGCCAGCAGCTTGAAGACTGGATCTAGCACAGATACGCAGTATTTT. It translates to CASSLKTGSSTDTQYF.

V gene TRBV20-1 combines with J gene TRBJ2-1; D is undetermined. The CDR3 contains 17 residues. CDR1 is DFQATT and CDR2 is SNEGSKA in the germline V gene (reference sequence). V lost 0 bases and J lost 4, with 19 bases in between. The CDR3 nucleotides are TGCAGTGCTAGAGAGCCCTTAGGGCGAGAGTTATACAATGAGCAGTTCTTC. This encodes CSAREPLGRELYNEQFF.

CDR3 bases: TGTGCCAGCAGGGTAGCGGGAGGGCGGACCGGGGAGCTGTTTTTT. This gives the protein CASRVAGGRTGELFF. The V gene is TRBV6-5, the J gene TRBJ2-2, with 11 nucleotides matching TRBD2. This CDR3 contains 15 residues. Germline CDR1 MNHEY, CDR2 SVGAGI. V was pared by 6 bases and J by 5 bases, with 5 bases of the junction left unmatched.

The sample holds many counts of this clonotype. V usage is TRBV6-2 or TRBV6-3 and J usage is TRBJ2-7, with 12 nucleotides matching TRBD2. Germline V gives CDR1 MNHEY, CDR2 SVGEGT. The CDR3 loop spans 15 amino acids. After removal of 4 bases from V and 4 bases from J, the junction contained 5 bases not matched to a gene. The CDR3 region has the DNA TGTGCCAGCAGTTCAAATGGACTAGCGGGATACGAGCAGTACTTC. Its translation: CASSSNGLAGYEQYF.

This clonotype turned up a few times. The rearrangement uses TRBV7-9 and TRBJ2-4; D perhaps matches TRBD2 (6 bases). Trimming cost V 5 bases and J 1 base, with 9 bases left between them. Per the germline V gene, CDR1 is SEHNR and CDR2 is FQNEAQ (reference sequence). CDR3 length equals 14 residues. The CDR3 nucleotides read TGTGCCAGCAGCCCCGGGACTGCCAAAAACATTCAGTACTTC. It is translated as CASSPGTAKNIQYF. Supplemented by reference TRBV7-9 and TRBJ2-4, the full variable domain reads DTGVSQNPRHKITKRGQNVTFRCDPISEHNRLYWYRQTLGQGPEFLTYFQNEAQLEKSRLLSDRFSAERPKGSFSTLEIQRTEQGDSAMYLCASSPGTAKNIQYFGAGTRLSVL.

This clonotype was seen only a few times. The chain couples TRBV18 to TRBJ2-1, with D possibly TRBD2 on 5 matching bases. Germline V gives CDR1 KGHSH, CDR2 LQKENI. Trimming stripped 3 bases from V and 8 bases from J, with 14 bases between. This CDR3 is 14 amino acids long. The CDR3 region has the DNA TGTGCCAGCTCACCGGTCGGGATGCGGGATGAGCAGTTCTTC. Its translation: CASSPVGMRDEQFF.

The chain joins TRBV2 to TRBJ2-1; TRBD1 agrees at 8 bases. V lost 5 bases, J lost 8 bases, and 8 bases stayed unmatched. CDR1 is SNHLY and CDR2 is FYNNEI in the germline V gene. The CDR3 is 14 residues long. CDR3: CASSPRAGGDEQFF. In DNA form, the CDR3 reads TGTGCCAGCAGTCCGAGAGCAGGGGGCGATGAGCAGTTCTTC.